The T cell receptor beta chain described here comes from a study of glioma-infiltrating T cells. TCR alpha and beta CDR3 regions were amplified from RNA using iRepertoire nested multiplex PCR. TCRdb ran MiXCR on the multiplex PCR reads and lists one entry per CDR3 protein. This table holds fewer than 500,000 distinct CDR3 sequences, roughly two fifths found once. The CDR3 covers 15 residues. The V gene's germline CDR1 is DFQATT and CDR2 SNEGSKA (reference sequence). Deletions cut 0 bases from V and 5 bases from J, with 17 bases between. This clonotype showed up just a few times. V is TRBV20-1 and J is TRBJ2-7, with D possibly being TRBD2 (5 bases). The clonotype originates from a human donor with low-grade glioma or glioblastoma, undergoing nonglioma brain surgery, or in good health (not recorded which). Sequenced material: glioma tissue, nonneoplastic brain tissue, or PBMCs (not recorded which). The CDR3 bases are TGCAGTGCTAGAGACGCCCGGGGATGGCGCAACGAGCAGTACTTC. Protein sequence: CSARDARGWRNEQYF.